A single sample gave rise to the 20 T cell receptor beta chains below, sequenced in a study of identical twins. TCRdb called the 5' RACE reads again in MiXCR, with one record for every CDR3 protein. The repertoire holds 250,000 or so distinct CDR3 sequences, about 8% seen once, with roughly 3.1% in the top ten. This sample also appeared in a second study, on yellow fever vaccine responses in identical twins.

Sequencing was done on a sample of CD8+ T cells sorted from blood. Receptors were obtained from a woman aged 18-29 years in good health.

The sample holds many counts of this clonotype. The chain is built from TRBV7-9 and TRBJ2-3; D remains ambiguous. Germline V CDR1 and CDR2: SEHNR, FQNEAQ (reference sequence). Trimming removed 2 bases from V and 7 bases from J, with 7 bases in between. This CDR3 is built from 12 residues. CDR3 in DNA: TGTGCCAGCAGCTTACAAGCATATACGCAGTATTTT. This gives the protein CASSLQAYTQYF.

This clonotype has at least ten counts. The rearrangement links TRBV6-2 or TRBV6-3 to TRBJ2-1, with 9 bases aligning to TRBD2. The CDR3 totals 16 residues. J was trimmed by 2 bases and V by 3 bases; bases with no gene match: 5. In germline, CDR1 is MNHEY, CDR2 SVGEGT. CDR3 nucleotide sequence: TGTGCCAGCAGTTATCCCAGACTAGCGGCCTACAATGAGCAGTTCTTC. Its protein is CASSYPRLAAYNEQFF.

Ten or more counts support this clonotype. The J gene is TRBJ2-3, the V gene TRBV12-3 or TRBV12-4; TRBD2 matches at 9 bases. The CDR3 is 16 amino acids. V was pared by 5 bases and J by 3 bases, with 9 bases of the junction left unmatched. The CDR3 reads CASSPLAGGPTDTQYF. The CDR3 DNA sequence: TGTGCCAGCAGTCCCCTGGCGGGAGGGCCGACAGATACGCAGTATTTT.

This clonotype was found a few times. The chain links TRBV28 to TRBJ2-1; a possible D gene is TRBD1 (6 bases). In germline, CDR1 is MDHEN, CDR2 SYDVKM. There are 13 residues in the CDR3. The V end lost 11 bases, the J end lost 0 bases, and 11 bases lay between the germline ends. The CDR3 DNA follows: TGTGCCGCCCTGGGGGCCTCCTACAATGAGCAGTTCTTC. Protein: CAALGASYNEQFF.

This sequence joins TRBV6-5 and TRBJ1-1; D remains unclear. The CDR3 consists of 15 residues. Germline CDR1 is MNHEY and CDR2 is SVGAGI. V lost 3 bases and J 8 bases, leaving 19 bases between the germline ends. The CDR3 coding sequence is TGTGCCAGCAGTTATGTCGTTTCGGGGAGGTCCGAAGCTTTCTTT. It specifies CASSYVVSGRSEAFF.

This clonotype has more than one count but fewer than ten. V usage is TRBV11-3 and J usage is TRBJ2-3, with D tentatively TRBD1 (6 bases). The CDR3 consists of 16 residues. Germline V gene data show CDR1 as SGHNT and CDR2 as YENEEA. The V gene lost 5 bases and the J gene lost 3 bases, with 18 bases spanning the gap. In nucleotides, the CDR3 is TGTGCCAGCAGCCCTCGGGACAAACCAGCGACAGATACGCAGTATTTT. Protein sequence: CASSPRDKPATDTQYF.

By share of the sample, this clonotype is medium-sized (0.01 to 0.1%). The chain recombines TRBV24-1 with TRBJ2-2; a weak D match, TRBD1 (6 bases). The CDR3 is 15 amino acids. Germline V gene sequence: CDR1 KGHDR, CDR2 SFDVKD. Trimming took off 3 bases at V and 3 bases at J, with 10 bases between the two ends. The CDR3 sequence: CATSDTGYHTGELFF. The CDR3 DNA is TGTGCCACCAGTGATACAGGGTATCACACCGGGGAGCTGTTTTTT.

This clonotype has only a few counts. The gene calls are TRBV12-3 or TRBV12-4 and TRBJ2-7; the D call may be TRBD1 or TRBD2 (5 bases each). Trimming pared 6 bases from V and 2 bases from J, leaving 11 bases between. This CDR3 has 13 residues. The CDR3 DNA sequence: TGTGCCAGCAGGCGAGGGGCCACCTACGAGCAGTACTTC. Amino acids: CASRRGATYEQYF.

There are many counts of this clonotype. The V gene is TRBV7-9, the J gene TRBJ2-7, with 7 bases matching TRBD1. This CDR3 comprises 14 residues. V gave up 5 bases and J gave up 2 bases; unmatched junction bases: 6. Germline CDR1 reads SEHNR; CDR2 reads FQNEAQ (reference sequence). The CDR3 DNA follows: TGTGCCAGCAGCCTCCGGGACAGAGCCTACGAGCAGTACTTC. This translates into CASSLRDRAYEQYF.

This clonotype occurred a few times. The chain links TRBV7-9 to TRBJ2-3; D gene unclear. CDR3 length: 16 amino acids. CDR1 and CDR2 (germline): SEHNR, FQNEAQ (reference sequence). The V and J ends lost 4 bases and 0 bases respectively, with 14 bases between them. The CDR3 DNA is TGTGCCAGCAGCTGGGTTCAGGACCATAGCACAGATACGCAGTATTTT. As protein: CASSWVQDHSTDTQYF.

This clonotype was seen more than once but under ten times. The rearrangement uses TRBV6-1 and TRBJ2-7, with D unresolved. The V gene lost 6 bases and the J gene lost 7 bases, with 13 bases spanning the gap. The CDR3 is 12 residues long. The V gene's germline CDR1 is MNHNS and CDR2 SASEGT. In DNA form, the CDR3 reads TGTGCCAGCAGCCAAGGGTCCCTGGAGCAGTACTTC. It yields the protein CASSQGSLEQYF.

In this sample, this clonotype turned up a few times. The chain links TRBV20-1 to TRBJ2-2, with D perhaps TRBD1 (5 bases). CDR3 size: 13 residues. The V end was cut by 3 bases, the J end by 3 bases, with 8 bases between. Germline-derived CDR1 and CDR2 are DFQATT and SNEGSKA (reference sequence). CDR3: CSARGPDTGELFF. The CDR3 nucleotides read TGCAGTGCTAGGGGGCCTGACACCGGGGAGCTGTTTTTT.

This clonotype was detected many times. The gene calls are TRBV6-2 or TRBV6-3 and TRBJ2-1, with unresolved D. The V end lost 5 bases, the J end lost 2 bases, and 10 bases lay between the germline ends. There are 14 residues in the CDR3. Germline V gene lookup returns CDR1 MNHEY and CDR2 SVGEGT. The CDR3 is CASSRDLTYNEQFF. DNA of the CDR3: TGTGCCAGCAGTCGCGACCTTACCTACAATGAGCAGTTCTTC.

CDR3 amino acids: CSANNTAPEGLTQYF. The CDR3 DNA reads TGCAGTGCAAATAATACAGCTCCCGAGGGGCTTACGCAGTATTTT. V and J are TRBV20-1 and TRBJ2-3; D could derive from TRBD1 or TRBD2 (5 bases each). Germline V gene data show CDR1 as DFQATT and CDR2 as SNEGSKA (reference sequence). The length of the CDR3 is 15 residues. V was clipped by 6 bases and J by 8 bases, with 24 bases between them.

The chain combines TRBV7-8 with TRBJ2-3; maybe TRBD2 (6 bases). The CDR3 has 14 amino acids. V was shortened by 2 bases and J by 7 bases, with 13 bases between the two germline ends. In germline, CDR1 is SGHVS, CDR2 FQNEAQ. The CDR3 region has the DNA TGTGCCAGCAGCTTATGGGCTAGCGCTTATACGCAGTATTTT. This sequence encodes CASSLWASAYTQYF.

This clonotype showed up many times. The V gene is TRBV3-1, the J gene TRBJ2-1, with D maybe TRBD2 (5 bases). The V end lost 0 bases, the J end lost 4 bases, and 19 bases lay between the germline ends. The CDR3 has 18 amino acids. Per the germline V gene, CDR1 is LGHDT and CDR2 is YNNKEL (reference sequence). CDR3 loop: CASSQDGLETIAYNEQFF. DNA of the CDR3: TGTGCCAGCAGCCAAGATGGACTTGAGACTATCGCGTACAATGAGCAGTTCTTC.

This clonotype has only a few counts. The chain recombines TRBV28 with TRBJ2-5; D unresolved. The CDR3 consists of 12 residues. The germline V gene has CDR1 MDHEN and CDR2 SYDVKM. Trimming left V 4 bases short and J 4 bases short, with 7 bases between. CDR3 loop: CASSWASETQYF. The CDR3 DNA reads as TGTGCCAGCAGTTGGGCATCAGAGACCCAGTACTTC.

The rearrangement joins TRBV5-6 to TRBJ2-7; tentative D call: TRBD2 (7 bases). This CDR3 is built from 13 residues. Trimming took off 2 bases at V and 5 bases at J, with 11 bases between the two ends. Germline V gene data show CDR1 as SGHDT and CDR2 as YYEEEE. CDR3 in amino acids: CASSFGGRDEQYF. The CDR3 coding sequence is TGTGCCAGCAGCTTCGGGGGGCGAGACGAGCAGTACTTC.

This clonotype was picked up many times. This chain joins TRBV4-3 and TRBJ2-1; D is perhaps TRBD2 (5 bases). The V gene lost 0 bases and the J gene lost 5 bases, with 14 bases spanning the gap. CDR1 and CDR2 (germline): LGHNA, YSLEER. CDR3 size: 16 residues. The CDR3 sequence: CASSQEHRSGNNEQFF. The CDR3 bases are TGCGCCAGCAGCCAAGAGCACCGGTCCGGGAACAATGAGCAGTTCTTC.

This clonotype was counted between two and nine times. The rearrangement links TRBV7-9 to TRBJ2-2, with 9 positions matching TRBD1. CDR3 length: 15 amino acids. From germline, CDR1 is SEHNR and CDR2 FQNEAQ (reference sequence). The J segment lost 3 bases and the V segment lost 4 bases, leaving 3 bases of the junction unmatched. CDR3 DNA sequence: TGTGCCAGCAGCTCCCGGACAGGGGACACCGGGGAGCTGTTTTTT. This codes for CASSSRTGDTGELFF.